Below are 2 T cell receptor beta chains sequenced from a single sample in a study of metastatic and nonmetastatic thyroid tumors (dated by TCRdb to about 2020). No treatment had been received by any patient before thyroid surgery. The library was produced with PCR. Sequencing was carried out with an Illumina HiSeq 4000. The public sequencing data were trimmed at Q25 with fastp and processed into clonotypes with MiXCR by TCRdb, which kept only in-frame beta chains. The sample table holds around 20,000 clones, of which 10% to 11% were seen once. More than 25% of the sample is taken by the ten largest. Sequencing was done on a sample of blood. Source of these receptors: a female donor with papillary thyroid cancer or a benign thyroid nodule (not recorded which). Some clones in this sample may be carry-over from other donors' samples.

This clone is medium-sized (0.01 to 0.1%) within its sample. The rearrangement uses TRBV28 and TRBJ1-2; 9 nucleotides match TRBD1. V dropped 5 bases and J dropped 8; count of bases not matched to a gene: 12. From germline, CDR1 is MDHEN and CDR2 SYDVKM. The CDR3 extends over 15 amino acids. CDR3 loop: CASSITGTGIDGYTF. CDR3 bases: TGTGCCAGCAGTATAACCGGGACAGGGATCGACGGCTACACCTTC.

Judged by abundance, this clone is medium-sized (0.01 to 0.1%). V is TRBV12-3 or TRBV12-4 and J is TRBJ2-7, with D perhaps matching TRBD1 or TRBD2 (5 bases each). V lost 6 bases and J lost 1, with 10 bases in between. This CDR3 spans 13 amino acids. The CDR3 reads CASRDGTSYEQYF. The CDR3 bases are TGTGCCAGCAGGGACGGGACGTCCTACGAGCAGTACTTC.